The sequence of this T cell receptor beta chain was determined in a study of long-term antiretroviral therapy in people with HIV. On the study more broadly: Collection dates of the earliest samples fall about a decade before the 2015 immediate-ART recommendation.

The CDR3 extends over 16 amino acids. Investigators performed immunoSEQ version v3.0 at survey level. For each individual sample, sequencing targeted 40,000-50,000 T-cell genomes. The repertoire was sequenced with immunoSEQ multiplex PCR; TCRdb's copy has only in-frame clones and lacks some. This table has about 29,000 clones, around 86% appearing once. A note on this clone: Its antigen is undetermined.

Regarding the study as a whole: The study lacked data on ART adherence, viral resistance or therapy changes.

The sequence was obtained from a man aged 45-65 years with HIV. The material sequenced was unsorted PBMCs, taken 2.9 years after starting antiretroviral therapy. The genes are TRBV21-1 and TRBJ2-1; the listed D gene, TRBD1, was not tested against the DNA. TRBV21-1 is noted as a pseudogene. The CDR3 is CASSTGFGQPWYEQFF. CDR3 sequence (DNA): TGTGCCAGCAGCACGGGCTTCGGACAGCCCTGGTATGAGCAGTTCTTC.